The rows below give T cell receptor beta chains drawn from one sample of a study of blood T cells in healthy people across ages. TCRdb fed the 5' RACE reads into MiXCR, producing one record per CDR3 protein. This sample has around 1,000,000 distinct CDR3 sequences; roughly a quarter occur once, and the top ten carry around 0.75%. These data were also filed under a second study, of T cells of mothers and their children.

Sequencing used blood. Receptor source: a girl aged 2-10 years in good health. Both conserved end residues are part of each CDR3. The order of the fields is clone size, D gene, J gene, V gene, CDR3 protein, CDR3 DNA. D genes are given only for firm matches. A clone size is listed for some rows: how often the clone was seen (once, few, many), or a class if it is expanded.

NA TRBD2 TRBJ2-1 TRBV7-9 CASSLTSSGGRNEQFF TGTGCCAGCAGCTTAACCTCGAGCGGGGGAAGAAATGAGCAGTTCTTC
NA NA TRBJ2-7 TRBV7-2 CASSLGPNGEQYF TGTGCCAGCAGCTTAGGACCGAATGGCGAGCAGTACTTC
few NA TRBJ2-5 TRBV29-1 CSVVGGTQETQYF TGCAGCGTTGTAGGCGGGACGCAAGAGACCCAGTACTTC
NA TRBD2 TRBJ2-1 TRBV6-5 CASSSSGLAEINEQFF TGTGCCAGCAGTTCATCGGGACTAGCGGAAATCAATGAGCAGTTCTTC
NA TRBD1 TRBJ2-2 TRBV29-1 CSAGHPGQDLPGELFF TGCAGCGCCGGACATCCAGGACAGGACCTCCCCGGGGAGCTGTTTTTT
NA NA TRBJ2-7 TRBV7-3 CASSLNLVKEQYF TGTGCCAGCAGCTTAAATCTAGTCAAGGAGCAGTACTTC
NA NA TRBJ2-7 TRBV10-3 CAISELSGHEQYF TGTGCCATCAGTGAGCTTTCGGGCCACGAGCAGTACTTC
few NA TRBJ1-1 TRBV12-5 CASGLDGSRTEAFF TGCGCTAGTGGGCTTGACGGCTCTCGGACTGAAGCTTTCTTT
NA TRBD1 TRBJ2-5 TRBV7-9 CASSPLQGYEETQYF TGTGCCAGCAGCCCGTTACAGGGGTACGAAGAGACCCAGTACTTC
few NA TRBJ1-4 TRBV2 CASGGTENEKLFF TGTGCCAGCGGAGGGACGGAGAATGAAAAACTGTTTTTT
few NA TRBJ2-7 TRBV5-1 CASSLADLYEQYF TGCGCCAGCAGCTTGGCAGACCTCTACGAGCAGTACTTC
NA TRBD2 TRBJ2-3 TRBV20-1 CSARALAGTTDTQYF TGCAGTGCTAGGGCCCTAGCGGGAACCACAGATACGCAGTATTTT
NA NA TRBJ1-2 TRBV6-4 CASSRGQTYGYTF TGTGCCAGCAGCCGCGGACAGACCTATGGCTACACCTTC
NA NA TRBJ2-7 TRBV20-1 CSASNRNEQYF TGCAGTGCTAGTAACAGGAACGAGCAGTACTTC
NA TRBD2 TRBJ2-1 TRBV5-1 CASSPGGLSPYNEQFF TGCGCCAGCTCCCCGGGGGGACTATCACCCTACAATGAGCAGTTCTTC
NA NA TRBJ2-7 TRBV6-2/TRBV6-3 CASSYSAGTGVTF TGTGCCAGCAGTTACTCAGCCGGGACCGGGGTAACCTTC
NA NA TRBJ1-3 TRBV12-3/TRBV12-4 CASSTALNTIYF TGTGCCAGCAGCACCGCGCTAAACACCATATATTTT
NA NA TRBJ1-3 TRBV6-6 CASSLRVGNTIYF TGTGCCAGCAGCCTCAGGGTCGGAAACACCATATATTTT
few NA TRBJ1-4 TRBV5-1 CASSLDHGNEKLFF TGCGCCAGCAGCTTGGACCATGGAAATGAAAAACTGTTTTTT
few TRBD1 TRBJ2-7 TRBV29-1 CSVVVGQGGSEQYF TGCAGCGTTGTTGTCGGACAGGGTGGTTCCGAGCAGTACTTC
few TRBD2 TRBJ2-1 TRBV4-1 CASSQDPSGPYNEQFF TGCGCCAGCAGCCAAGATCCTAGCGGGCCTTACAATGAGCAGTTCTTC
few NA TRBJ2-7 TRBV27 CASSYSGPSYEQYF TGTGCCAGCAGTTACTCCGGGCCCTCCTACGAGCAGTACTTC
many TRBD1 TRBJ1-1 TRBV20-1 CSARGTGLGTEAFF TGCAGTGCTAGAGGGACAGGGCTGGGCACTGAAGCTTTCTTT
few TRBD2 TRBJ2-5 TRBV9 CASSRLAGMETQYF TGTGCCAGCAGCCGACTAGCGGGAATGGAGACCCAGTACTTC
NA NA TRBJ2-5 TRBV5-4 CASSPSLGGLQETQYF TGTGCCAGCAGCCCATCCTTGGGGGGCCTCCAAGAGACCCAGTACTTC
few TRBD1 TRBJ2-2 TRBV4-2 CASSYPGQTDTGELFF TGTGCCAGCAGCTACCCGGGACAGACGGACACCGGGGAGCTGTTTTTT
NA NA TRBJ1-1 TRBV29-1 CSVTGIATEAFF TGCAGCGTTACAGGGATAGCCACTGAAGCTTTCTTT
NA NA TRBJ2-7 TRBV7-2 CASSPALRYEQYF TGTGCCAGCAGCCCCGCCCTTCGGTACGAGCAGTACTTC
NA TRBD1 TRBJ2-5 TRBV6-1 CASSAWTGEETQYF TGTGCCAGCAGTGCTTGGACAGGGGAGGAGACCCAGTACTTC
NA NA TRBJ2-5 TRBV29-1 CSGLAGRQETQYF TGCAGCGGACTGGCGGGGAGGCAAGAGACCCAGTACTTC
NA NA TRBJ2-5 TRBV12-3/TRBV12-4 CASSSVGFTETQYF TGTGCCAGCAGCTCAGTGGGATTCACGGAGACCCAGTACTTC